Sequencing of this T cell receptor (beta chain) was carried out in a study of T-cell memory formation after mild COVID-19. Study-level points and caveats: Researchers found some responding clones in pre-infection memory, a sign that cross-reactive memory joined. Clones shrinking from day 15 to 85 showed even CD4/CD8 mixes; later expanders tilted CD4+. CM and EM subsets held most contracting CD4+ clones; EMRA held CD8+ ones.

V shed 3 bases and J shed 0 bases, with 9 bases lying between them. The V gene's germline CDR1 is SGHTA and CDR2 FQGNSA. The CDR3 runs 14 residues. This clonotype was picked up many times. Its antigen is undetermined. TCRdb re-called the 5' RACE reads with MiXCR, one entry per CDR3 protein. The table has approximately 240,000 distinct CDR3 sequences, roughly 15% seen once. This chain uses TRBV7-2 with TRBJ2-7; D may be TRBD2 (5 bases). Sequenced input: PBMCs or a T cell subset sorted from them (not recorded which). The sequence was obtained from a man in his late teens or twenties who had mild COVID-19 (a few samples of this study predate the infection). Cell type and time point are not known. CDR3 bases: TGTGCCAGCAGCTTCTCGGGGAGCTCCTACGAGCAGTACTTC. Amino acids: CASSFSGSSYEQYF. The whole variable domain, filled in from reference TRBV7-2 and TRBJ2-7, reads GAGVSQSPSNKVTEKGKDVELRCDPISGHTALYWYRQSLGQGLEFLIYFQGNSAPDKSGLPSDRFSAERTGGSVSTLTIQRTQQEDSAVYLCASSFSGSSYEQYFGPGTRLTVT.